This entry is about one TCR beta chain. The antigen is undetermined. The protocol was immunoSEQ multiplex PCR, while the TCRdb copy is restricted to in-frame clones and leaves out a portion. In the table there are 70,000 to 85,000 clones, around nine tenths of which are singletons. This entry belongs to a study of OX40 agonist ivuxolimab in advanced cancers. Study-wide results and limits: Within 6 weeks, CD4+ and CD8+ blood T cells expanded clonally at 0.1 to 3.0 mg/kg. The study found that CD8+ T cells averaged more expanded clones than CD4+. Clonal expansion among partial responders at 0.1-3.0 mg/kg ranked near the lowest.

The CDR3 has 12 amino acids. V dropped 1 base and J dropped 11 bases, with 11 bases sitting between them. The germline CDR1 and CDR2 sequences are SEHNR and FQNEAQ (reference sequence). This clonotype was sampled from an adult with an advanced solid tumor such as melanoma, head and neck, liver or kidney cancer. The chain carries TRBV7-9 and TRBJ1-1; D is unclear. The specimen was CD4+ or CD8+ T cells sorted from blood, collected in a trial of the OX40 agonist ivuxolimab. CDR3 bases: TGTGCCAGCAGCTTAGAGGAGGGTACGGCTTTCTTT. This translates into CASSLEEGTAFF.